This TCR beta chain was captured in a study of T cells in Graves' hyperthyroidism and ophthalmopathy. General study results and limits: Blood shared most expanded thyroid clonotypes above 0.001. Stable hyperthyroidism and ophthalmopathy were separated using 13 V-J signatures.

Amplification of TCR beta CDR3 regions was performed using RNA transcripts as template. The TCR CDR3 first-round RT-PCR relied on the HTBI primer set. Using its own MiXCR run on the multiplex PCR reads, TCRdb lists one record per CDR3 protein. The sample records about 500,000 distinct CDR3 sequences, about 16% being singletons. Uncontrolled infection, other autoimmune disease, pregnancy or lactation barred patients from enrollment. This clonotype was seen many times. Antigen: not known. This CDR3 has 13 residues. The sequenced sample consisted of blood. The chain is built from TRBV3-2 and TRBJ2-7. TRBV3-2 constitutes a pseudogene. The clonotype was recovered from a woman in her twenties or thirties with Graves' ophthalmopathy. The CDR3 here is CASRNGGPYEQYF. CDR3 DNA sequence: TGTGCCAGCCGAAACGGCGGACCCTACGAGCAGTACTTC.